Listed below are T cell receptor beta chains from one sample, sequenced in a study of Ad26.COV2.S vaccination and SARS-CoV-2 variants. Data came from immunoSEQ multiplex PCR; TCRdb stores just in-frame clones and leaves some out. Altogether 380,000 or so clones are present, about 83% being singletons, with the ten largest covering around 7%. The sample was peripheral blood, taken in a trial of Ad26.COV2.S vaccine versus placebo. Receptors originate from a person between 18 and 59 years old who received the Ad26.COV2.S COVID-19 vaccine or a placebo. The CDR3 runs from the conserved cysteine through the conserved F or W. D genes are given only for firm matches. Size is omitted from some rows. Given values are once, few, many or a class for expanded clones.

j_call | clone_size | v_call | d_call | cdr3_nt | cdr3_aa
TRBJ1-4 | once | TRBV28 | TRBD1 | TGTGCCAGCAGTCGACCAGGGGGCGCAGCTAATGAAAAACTGTTTTTT | CASSRPGGAANEKLFF
TRBJ2-6 | NA | TRBV27 | NA | TGTGCCAGCAGTTTTATTACTGGGGCCAACGTCCTGACTTTC | CASSFITGANVLTF
TRBJ2-7 | many | TRBV11-2 | NA | TGTGCCAGCAGCTCCCCCAACTGGAATCGGTACGAGCAGTACTTC | CASSSPNWNRYEQYF
TRBJ2-7 | NA | TRBV7-6 | NA | TGTGCCAGCAGCTTAGCGCTACAGGGATACGAGCAGTACTTC | CASSLALQGYEQYF
TRBJ2-3 | NA | TRBV5-1 | TRBD2 | TGCGCCAGCAGCTTCCAAGGGACTCCCGGGGGGGATACGCAGTATTTT | CASSFQGTPGGDTQYF
TRBJ2-1 | once | TRBV14 | NA | TGTGCCAGCAGCCAATGGGTCGGGGACAATGAGCAGTTCTTC | CASSQWVGDNEQFF
TRBJ2-6 | NA | TRBV5-1 | NA | TGCGCCAGCAGCCGGACGGGGACTGGGGCCAACGTCCTGACTTTC | CASSRTGTGANVLTF
TRBJ2-1 | NA | TRBV7-2 | TRBD1 | TGTGCCTCAGGGGACAGGAGCTCCTACAATGAGCAGTTCTTC | CASGDRSSYNEQFF
TRBJ2-3 | NA | TRBV5-6 | NA | TGTGCCAGCAGCTTAGCCGAAGATACGCAGTATTTT | CASSLAEDTQYF
TRBJ1-5 | NA | TRBV9 | NA | TGTGCCAGCAGCGTAGGCATGGAAAGCCAGCCCCAGCATTTT | CASSVGMESQPQHF
TRBJ2-7 | few | TRBV29-1 | TRBD2 | TGCAGCGCAGGGACGGGAGGCTACGAGCAGTACTTC | CSAGTGGYEQYF
TRBJ1-5 | NA | TRBV2 | TRBD1 | TGTGCCAGCAGTGAACGGACAGGGAGACAGCCCCAGCATTTT | CASSERTGRQPQHF
TRBJ2-1 | NA | TRBV4-3 | NA | TGCGCCAGCAGCCAAGAAGGAGGCGGGGCTCTGGGGTCCTACAATGAGCAGTTCTTC | CASSQEGGGALGSYNEQFF
TRBJ1-1 | NA | TRBV14 | TRBD1 | TGTGCCAGCAGCCCAGTTAGCGGGACAGGGACGACTTTCTTT | CASSPVSGTGTTFF
TRBJ2-2 | NA | TRBV4-2 | NA | TGTGCCAGCAGCCAACGGAACAGGGCTGTGACCGGGGAGCTGTTTTTT | CASSQRNRAVTGELFF
TRBJ2-7 | NA | TRBV15 | TRBD2 | TGTGCCACCAAGCGAGGGAGGGGATACGAGCAGTACTTC | CATKRGRGYEQYF
TRBJ2-2 | NA | TRBV14 | NA | TGTGCCAGCAGCCAAGCTGCGGGCGCGACCGGGGAGCTGTTTTTT | CASSQAAGATGELFF
TRBJ1-1 | few | TRBV6-5 | NA | TGTGCCAGCAGTTATAACCGGGAGGCCACTGAAGCTTTCTTT | CASSYNREATEAFF
TRBJ2-3 | NA | TRBV6-6 | NA | TGTGCCAGCAGTTACGGGGGGGCTGGGACGGATACGCAGTATTTT | CASSYGGAGTDTQYF
TRBJ2-7 | NA | TRBV13 | TRBD2 | TGTGCCAGCAGGATACGGACTAGCGTCTCCTACGAGCAGTACTTC | CASRIRTSVSYEQYF
TRBJ1-4 | once | TRBV6-6 | NA | TGTGCCAGCACCCTTAATGAAAAACTGTTTTTT | CASTLNEKLFF
TRBJ2-7 | NA | TRBV2 | NA | TGTGCCAGCAGTCCTCACGGGCCCTCCTACGAGCAGTACTTC | CASSPHGPSYEQYF
TRBJ2-1 | once | TRBV4-1 | NA | TGCGCCAGCAGCCAAGGATCCCGGGGGGCCCTCTACAATGAGCAGTTCTTC | CASSQGSRGALYNEQFF
TRBJ2-3 | NA | TRBV11-3 | TRBD2 | TGTGCCAGCAGTCGGGGAGGGATCACAGATACGCAGTATTTT | CASSRGGITDTQYF
TRBJ1-2 | NA | TRBV20-1 | NA | TGCAGTGCTAGATCCAGAATCGGCTACACCTTC | CSARSRIGYTF
TRBJ1-2 | NA | TRBV7-2 | TRBD1 | TGTGCCAGCAGCTTACCGGGACAGGGGCCCGCTAACTATGGCTACACCTTC | CASSLPGQGPANYGYTF
TRBJ2-5 | NA | TRBV5-1 | TRBD2 | TGCGCCAGCAGCCGCAGCGGGGGGGCCGAGGCCCAGTACTTC | CASSRSGGAEAQYF
TRBJ2-7 | few | TRBV30 | TRBD1 | TGTGCCTGGAGCGTTGACAGGGACGAGCAGTACTTC | CAWSVDRDEQYF
TRBJ2-5 | NA | TRBV14 | TRBD1 | TGTGCCAGCAGCCAAGACAGGGGGGAGACCCAGTACTTC | CASSQDRGETQYF
TRBJ1-6 | NA | TRBV28 | NA | TGTGCCAGCAGAGGCGATACTTATAATTCACCCCTCCACTTT | CASRGDTYNSPLHF
TRBJ1-1 | NA | TRBV25-1 | NA | TGTGCCAGCAGTGAATCAGGATACACTGAAGCTTTCTTT | CASSESGYTEAFF
TRBJ2-1 | NA | TRBV7-6 | NA | TGTGCCAGCAGCCCAAGGGTAGACGGGGGCAATGAGCAGTTCTTC | CASSPRVDGGNEQFF
TRBJ2-7 | NA | TRBV12-5 | NA | TGTGCTAGTGGTTTAACGAACAATGTACCGGGATCCAGCTCCTACGAGCAGTACTTC | CASGLTNNVPGSSSYEQYF
TRBJ1-1 | NA | TRBV6-5 | NA | TGTGCCAGCAGACCGGGACAACAGATGGGCGCTTTCTTT | CASRPGQQMGAFF
TRBJ2-1 | NA | TRBV9 | TRBD1 | TGTGCCAGCAGCGAGGACAGGGTGGGTAATGAGCAGTTCTTC | CASSEDRVGNEQFF
TRBJ2-4 | NA | TRBV14 | NA | TGTGCCAGCAGCCAAAACGAGGACATTCAGTACTTC | CASSQNEDIQYF
TRBJ2-5 | few | TRBV6-5 | NA | TGTGCCAGCAGTAGAAGATTTGGGGGGGAGACCCAGTACTTC | CASSRRFGGETQYF
TRBJ1-2 | NA | TRBV6-2/TRBV6-3 | NA | TGTGCCAGCAGTTACCGCAACGAGGGCTATGGCTACACCTTC | CASSYRNEGYGYTF
TRBJ1-2 | NA | TRBV2 | NA | TGTGCCAGCAGTGAAGATTGGAGTGGTTATGGCTACACCTTC | CASSEDWSGYGYTF
TRBJ2-7 | NA | TRBV5-1 | NA | TGCGCCAGCAGCTGGAATTACGGGGACGAGCAGTACTTC | CASSWNYGDEQYF
TRBJ1-1 | NA | TRBV19 | TRBD1 | TGTGCCAGTAGTTGGCAGGGGGATACTGAAGCTTTCTTT | CASSWQGDTEAFF
TRBJ2-5 | NA | TRBV7-3 | NA | TGTGCCAGCAGCTTTCTTGGGGGGACCCAGTACTTC | CASSFLGGTQYF
TRBJ2-7 | NA | TRBV5-1 | NA | TGCGCCAGCAGCTTGACCCCGGCGGGCCCCATCTCCTACGAGCAGTACTTC | CASSLTPAGPISYEQYF
TRBJ1-3 | NA | TRBV9 | TRBD1 | TGTGCCAGCAGCGGATCACAGGGGGCACGTGGAAACACCATATATTTT | CASSGSQGARGNTIYF
TRBJ1-2 | NA | TRBV10-1 | TRBD1 | TGCGCCAGCAGTGGGATCTGGACAGGAACCCCCTACTATGGCTACACCTTC | CASSGIWTGTPYYGYTF